This T cell receptor beta chain was identified in a study of human T cells and chemical hapten exposure. This clonotype was counted at least ten times. TCRdb reanalysed the RACE reads using MiXCR and keeps one entry per CDR3 protein. The sample carries roughly 24,000 distinct CDR3 sequences, approximately 9% recorded once. As to time point: patch test 2, 6 weeks after DPC sensitization. The treatment: therapeutic diphenylcyclopropenone sensitization with weekly scalp DPC. The CDR3 has 17 residues. V was shortened by 4 bases and J by 2 bases, with 18 bases between the two germline ends. The material sequenced was whole blood, taken in connection with sensitization to the hapten diphenylcyclopropenone (DPC). The chain carries TRBV12-3 or TRBV12-4 and TRBJ2-4; D is uncertain. The sequence came from a man aged 25-40 years with alopecia areata. Some clones in this sample may be carry-over from other donors' samples. This CDR3 reads CASSSILPLSPKNIQYF. The CDR3 region has the DNA TGTGCCAGCAGTTCGATTTTACCGCTGAGCCCCAAAAACATTCAGTACTTC.